This T cell receptor beta chain was documented in a study of blood T cell repertoires in COVID-19. Study summary: Nucleic acid was either cDNA or gDNA, and it came from T cells, B-cell-depleted T cells, or PBMCs.

The table came from immunoSEQ multiplex PCR; TCRdb's copy has only in-frame clones and leaves some out. Of over 150,000 clones in the sample, 65% to 90% are singletons; the top ten hold less than 15%. The CDR3 has 15 amino acids. V gave up 4 bases and J gave up 2 bases, with 15 bases separating them. Looked up from germline, CDR1 is SGHVS and CDR2 is FQNEAQ. The clonotype originates from a human donor in a cohort sampled during active COVID-19. The sequenced sample was peripheral blood. This sequence joins TRBV7-8 and TRBJ2-7; D gene uncertain. CDR3 DNA sequence: TGTGCCAGCAGCTCCCCCCGTGGCCCTGCCTACGAGCAGTACTTC. Its protein is CASSSPRGPAYEQYF.